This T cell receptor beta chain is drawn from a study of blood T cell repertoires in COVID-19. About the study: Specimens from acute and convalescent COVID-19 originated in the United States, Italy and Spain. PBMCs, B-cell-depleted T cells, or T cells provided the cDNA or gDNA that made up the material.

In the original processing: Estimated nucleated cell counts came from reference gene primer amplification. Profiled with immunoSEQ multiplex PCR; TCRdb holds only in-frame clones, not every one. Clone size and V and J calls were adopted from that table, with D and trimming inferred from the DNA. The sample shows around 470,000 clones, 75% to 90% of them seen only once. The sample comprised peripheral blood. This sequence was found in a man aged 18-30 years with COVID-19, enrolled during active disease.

CDR3 sequence (DNA): TGTGCCAGCAGCTACCGGGACAGGACACCCCCAGATACGCAGTATTTT. Amino acids: CASSYRDRTPPDTQYF. This chain connects TRBV11-2 to TRBJ2-3; TRBD1 aligns across 8 bases. CDR1 SGHAT and CDR2 FQNNGV come from the germline V gene. The CDR3 runs 16 residues. J was trimmed by 4 bases and V by 4 bases; bases with no gene match: 10.